These 16 T cell receptor beta chains were all obtained from the same sample, sequenced in a study of CD8 T cells in Susac syndrome. RNA was extracted with the RNeasy kit, and a quantity of about 0.45 to 1 ug was reverse transcribed using random hexamers. TCRdb reanalysed the immunoSEQ multiplex PCR reads using MiXCR and keeps one entry per CDR3 protein. The sample consists of tens of thousands of distinct CDR3 sequences, 90% to 97% of them appearing once. Sequencing input: CD8+ T cells from PBMCs. The receptors derive from a human donor with Susac syndrome.

The rearrangement joins TRBV11-2 to TRBJ2-1; D gene uncertain. Deletions cut 3 bases from V and 5 bases from J, with 17 bases between. The germline V gene has CDR1 SGHAT and CDR2 FQNNGV. The CDR3 spans 16 residues. The CDR3 loop reads CASSFLGQGDDNEQFF. In DNA form, the CDR3 reads TGTGCCAGCAGCTTCCTAGGGCAAGGAGACGACAATGAGCAGTTCTTC.

The rearrangement joins TRBV30 to TRBJ1-6, with D possibly matching TRBD1 (5 bases). The CDR3 is made up of 14 amino acids. Germline V CDR1 and CDR2: GTSNPN, SVGIG (reference sequence). Deletions cut 0 bases from V and 7 bases from J, with 10 bases between. CDR3 residues: CAWSVRQPNSPLHF. Here the CDR3 DNA reads TGTGCCTGGAGTGTACGACAGCCAAATTCACCCCTCCACTTT.

The chain has TRBV11-3 and TRBJ2-5; D possibly corresponds to TRBD2 (6 bases). CDR1 and CDR2 (germline): SGHNT, YENEEA. The ends were cut back, 3 bases at V and 5 bases at J, with 13 bases in the middle. CDR3 length: 14 amino acids. CDR3 sequence: CASSFRASGETQYF. Written as DNA, the CDR3 is TGTGCCAGCAGCTTTCGAGCCAGCGGGGAGACCCAGTACTTC.

The chain joins TRBV19 to TRBJ1-6, with no clear D. Deletions cut 7 bases from V and 13 bases from J, with 20 bases between. CDR1 LNHDA and CDR2 SQIVND come from the germline V gene (reference sequence). The CDR3 has 14 residues. The CDR3 region has the DNA TGTGCCAGTACTACGATGGAGGGTACGGGGCCCCTCCACTTT. Protein product: CASTTMEGTGPLHF.

The table lists this clonotype with a count of one. The V gene is TRBV19, the J gene TRBJ1-2, with a tentative D call TRBD1 (6 bases). From germline, CDR1 is LNHDA and CDR2 SQIVND (reference sequence). V shed 3 bases and J shed 0 bases, with 8 bases lying between them. The CDR3 loop spans 14 amino acids. This chain's CDR3 is CASSMTGANYGYTF. In DNA, the CDR3 is TGTGCCAGTAGTATGACAGGAGCTAACTATGGCTACACCTTC.

V is TRBV20-1 and J is TRBJ2-7; unclear D gene. Germline V gives CDR1 DFQATT, CDR2 SNEGSKA (reference sequence). Trimming removed 5 bases from V and 5 bases from J, with 13 bases in between. The CDR3 runs 12 residues. The CDR3: CSAFPSLDEQYF. CDR3 in DNA: TGCAGTGCTTTCCCCTCCCTCGACGAGCAGTACTTC.

The chain couples TRBV20-1 to TRBJ2-2, with D maybe TRBD2 (7 bases). Germline CDR1 is DFQATT and CDR2 is SNEGSKA (reference sequence). CDR3 size: 14 residues. Trimming took 0 bases from V and 7 from J, leaving 12 bases between them. CDR3 bases: TGCAGTGCTAGAGATTCGGGGGGCGGCGGGGAGCTGTTTTTT. Translated, it gives CSARDSGGGGELFF.

The chain recombines TRBV19 with TRBJ1-4; D may be TRBD1 (6 bases). V lost 1 base and J 8 bases, leaving 17 bases between the germline ends. Germline V gene data show CDR1 as LNHDA and CDR2 as SQIVND (reference sequence). The length of the CDR3 is 16 residues. CDR3 residues: CASSIGDNARKEKLFF. The CDR3 DNA follows: TGTGCCAGTAGTATAGGGGACAACGCGAGGAAGGAAAAACTGTTTTTT.

The chain is built from TRBV12-3 or TRBV12-4 and TRBJ1-2; 8 nucleotides line up with TRBD1. Losses at the gene ends were 4 bases for V and 8 bases for J; bases not matched to a gene: 6. The CDR3 loop spans 13 amino acids. The chain's CDR3 is CASSSTGENGYTF. CDR3 bases: TGTGCCAGCAGTTCGACAGGGGAAAACGGCTACACCTTC.

This clonotype was detected only a few times. For the CDR3, the DNA is TGCAGTGCTAGACCGTCACCGGGCCCTTTCCCCACAGATACGCAGTATTTT. It yields the protein CSARPSPGPFPTDTQYF. J is TRBJ2-3 and V is TRBV20-1; D call uncertain. Trimming removed 2 bases at V and 2 bases at J, with 20 bases between. CDR3 size: 17 residues. The V gene's germline CDR1 is DFQATT and CDR2 SNEGSKA (reference sequence).

J is TRBJ1-1 and V is TRBV24-1, with TRBD1 matching over 12 bases. Trimming removed 4 bases from V and 11 bases from J; junction bases left unmatched: 7. Germline loops: CDR1 KGHDR, CDR2 SFDVKD. The CDR3 loop spans 14 amino acids. The CDR3 spells CATSDPGQGAGAFF. As DNA, the CDR3 is TGTGCCACCAGTGACCCGGGACAGGGGGCTGGGGCTTTCTTT.

The chain is built from TRBV3-1 and TRBJ2-5, with D hard to call. Germline assignment: CDR1 LGHDT and CDR2 YNNKEL (reference sequence). The CDR3 spans 12 residues. Trimming removed 3 bases from V and 10 bases from J, with 12 bases in between. In DNA form, the CDR3 reads TGTGCCAGCAGCCACGACACGAGTGGCCAGTACTTC. Translation gives CASSHDTSGQYF.

The rearrangement joins TRBV29-1 to TRBJ1-2; TRBD1 matches 11 bases. Germline V lookup: CDR1 SQVTM, CDR2 ANQGSEA. The CDR3 has 13 amino acids. V lost 7 bases, J lost 4 bases, and 5 bases stayed unmatched. CDR3 nucleotides: TGCAGCGCTGGACAGGGGGCCGGCTATGGCTACACCTTC. This encodes CSAGQGAGYGYTF.

This chain uses TRBV4-2 with TRBJ1-2; tentatively, D is TRBD1 (5 bases). The ends were cut back, 0 bases at V and 2 bases at J, with 7 bases in the middle. The germline gives CDR1 LGHNA, CDR2 YNFKEQ. CDR3 size: 14 residues. The CDR3 region has the DNA TGTGCCAGCAGCCAAGAAGGGGTGAACTATGGCTACACCTTC. This translates into CASSQEGVNYGYTF.

This rearrangement joins TRBV10-3 to TRBJ2-7; D unresolved. The V and J ends lost 5 bases and 6 bases respectively, with 14 bases between them. The germline CDR1 and CDR2 sequences are ENHRY and SYGVKD. The CDR3 has 13 residues. The CDR3: CAISLPAWSEQYF. CDR3 nucleotides: TGTGCCATCAGTCTTCCAGCTTGGAGCGAGCAGTACTTC.

The chain recombines TRBV11-2 with TRBJ2-7; D is perhaps TRBD1 or TRBD2 (6 bases each). V was trimmed by 6 bases and J by 3 bases, leaving 12 bases between them. Germline CDR1 is SGHAT and CDR2 is FQNNGV. The length of the CDR3 is 13 residues. The DNA of the CDR3 is TGTGCCAGCAGTTCAGGAGGGGGCTACGAGCAGTACTTC. Encoded protein: CASSSGGGYEQYF.